These T cell receptor beta chains were read from a single sample in a study of shared T cell receptors in the human thymus. Using immunoSEQ multiplex PCR, the repertoire was profiled, and TCRdb retains in-frame clones only, with some absent. In the table there are 630,000 or so clones, 70% to 90% of which are singletons. The same data also contributed to another study, on human thymus T cells.

The sequencing sample was made of thymocytes. Receptor source: a boy under two years old with a congenital heart defect. Each CDR3 is given with its conserved first and last residue. Fields, in order: clone size, V gene, J gene, D gene, CDR3 DNA, CDR3 protein. D genes are given only for firm matches. The size entry is marked missing in some rows and otherwise reads once, few, many or a size class.

>NA|TRBV4-2|TRBJ2-7|NA
TGTGCCAGCAGCCAGAAGCTAGGGGAGGAAGAGCAGTACTTC
CASSQKLGEEEQYF
>once|TRBV15|TRBJ2-5|NA
TGTGCCACCAGCAGAGATTTAGGTACCGCGGCGGGAGAGACCCAGTACTTC
CATSRDLGTAAGETQYF
>few|TRBV5-1|TRBJ1-5|TRBD1
TGCGCCAGCAGAGCGAACAGGGGCCCGGAGATTAGCAATCAGCCCCAGCATTTT
CASRANRGPEISNQPQHF
>NA|TRBV30|TRBJ2-1|TRBD1
TGTGCCTTGAACAGGGGGTTTTACGGCAATGAGCAGTTCTTC
CALNRGFYGNEQFF
>NA|TRBV6-6|TRBJ1-5|NA
TGTGCCAGCAGTTACTCTGCCAGGGGTGTGCTTCAGCCCCAGCATTTT
CASSYSARGVLQPQHF
>NA|TRBV7-2|TRBJ2-5|NA
TGTGCCAGCAGCTTATACGGAGGGCCGGGGGAGACCCAGTACTTC
CASSLYGGPGETQYF
>NA|TRBV5-1|TRBJ2-6|NA
TGCGCCAGCAGCTACGACAGAGATCTCTCTGGGGCCAACGTCCTGACTTTC
CASSYDRDLSGANVLTF
>once|TRBV9|TRBJ2-3|NA
TGTGCCAGCAGCGTAAGACTAGGGACAGATACGCAGTATTTT
CASSVRLGTDTQYF
>NA|TRBV5-5|TRBJ2-7|NA
TGTGCCAGCAGCCCGTCGAGTGAAGAGTTAGCGAGCGAGAACCTCTACGAGCAGTACTTC
CASSPSSEELASENLYEQYF
>once|TRBV27|TRBJ1-1|NA
TGTGCCAGCACCAAGAACGTAAATGAGAGCTTCGGGGGCACTGAAGCTTTCTTT
CASTKNVNESFGGTEAFF
>NA|TRBV4-3|TRBJ2-3|NA
TGCGCCAGCAGCCAAGAGGTTTCTGGAGGGGTTCACACAGATACGCAGTATTTT
CASSQEVSGGVHTDTQYF
>NA|TRBV19|TRBJ2-1|NA
TGTGCCAGTAGTATCCTGAGGAATAACAATGAGCAGTTCTTC
CASSILRNNNEQFF
>once|TRBV28|TRBJ1-6|TRBD1
TGTGCCAGCAGTTTGGGCGGACAGGTCAGCTCCTATAATTCACCCCTCCACTTT
CASSLGGQVSSYNSPLHF
>NA|TRBV4-3|TRBJ2-3|TRBD2
TGCGCCAGCAGCCAAGTAGTAGCGGGGGATCTACCGTCTCTGCAGTATTTT
CASSQVVAGDLPSLQYF
>NA|TRBV10-3|TRBJ2-1|TRBD2
TGTGCCATCAGAAAAGCTAGCGGGAGCTACAATGAGCAGTTCTTC
CAIRKASGSYNEQFF
>NA|TRBV14|TRBJ2-2|NA
TGTGCCAGCAGCACAACGAACACCGGGGAGCTGTTTTTT
CASSTTNTGELFF
>NA|TRBV28|TRBJ1-4|TRBD1
TGTGCCAGCAGTTTCTCTGGACAGGACCCAAATAATGAAAAACTGTTTTTT
CASSFSGQDPNNEKLFF
>NA|TRBV29-1|TRBJ2-6|TRBD1
TGCAGCGTTGAGGGACAGGCTGGGGCCAACGTCCTGACTTTC
CSVEGQAGANVLTF
>NA|TRBV18|TRBJ2-1|NA
TGTGCCAGCTCCCAGAGCCTTGAGGATGAGCAGTTCTTC
CASSQSLEDEQFF
>once|TRBV10-3|TRBJ1-1|NA
TGTGCCATCAGTGAAGGACAGCCAAAAACGAACACTGAAGCTTTCTTT
CAISEGQPKTNTEAFF
>NA|TRBV19|TRBJ1-2|NA
TGTGCCAGTAGTTCCCGGAACTATGGCTACACCTTC
CASSSRNYGYTF
>once|TRBV19|TRBJ2-7|NA
TGTGCCAGTAGTCTTGACGGTTTAGGGGTCTACGAGCAGTACTTC
CASSLDGLGVYEQYF